A single sample is the source of the 30 T cell receptor beta chains below, sequenced in a study of identical twins. TCRdb re-called the 5' RACE reads through MiXCR, storing one row per CDR3 protein. This sample yields 400,000 to 550,000 distinct CDR3 sequences, of which roughly 26% are seen a single time; just under 3% belongs to the top ten. These data were likewise used in another study, on T cells expressing NK-cell markers.

Sequences were obtained from CD4+ T cells sorted from blood. All receptors come from a woman younger than 35 in good health.

The V and J genes are TRBV27 and TRBJ1-3, with TRBD1 matching 7 bases. The CDR3 length is 13 residues. V lost 7 bases to trimming and J lost 5 bases; unmatched junction nucleotides: 5. Per germline, CDR1 MNHEY and CDR2 SMNVEV (reference sequence). The CDR3 protein is CASMSTGRNTIYF. In nucleotides, the CDR3 is TGTGCCAGCATGTCGACAGGGAGAAACACCATATATTTT.

The rearrangement joins TRBV29-1 to TRBJ2-1; maybe TRBD2 (8 bases). From germline, CDR1 is SQVTM and CDR2 ANQGSEA. The CDR3 totals 14 residues. V lost 7 bases to trimming and J lost 6 bases, with 19 bases between them. The chain's CDR3 is CSASGGTRVNEQFF. CDR3 DNA: TGCAGCGCCTCAGGGGGGACTAGAGTCAATGAGCAGTTCTTC.

The J gene is TRBJ2-2, the V gene TRBV29-1; D call uncertain. V lost 4 bases and J lost 0, with 6 bases in between. Germline V lookup: CDR1 SQVTM, CDR2 ANQGSEA. The CDR3 sequence is 13 residues long. CDR3: CSVGGSNTGELFF. The CDR3 DNA follows: TGCAGCGTTGGCGGTTCGAACACCGGGGAGCTGTTTTTT.

This clonotype came up a few times. The rearrangement links TRBV20-1 to TRBJ1-5, with 7 bases matching TRBD1. This CDR3 has 14 amino acids. With V trimmed by 7 bases and J by 4 bases, 10 bases remained unmatched. In germline, CDR1 is DFQATT, CDR2 SNEGSKA (reference sequence). The CDR3 DNA follows: TGCAGTGTTAAAGACAGGGCGAGGAATCAGCCCCAGCATTTT. It specifies CSVKDRARNQPQHF.

V usage is TRBV9 and J usage is TRBJ2-7; unclear D gene. The CDR3 contains 15 residues. Germline V lookup: CDR1 SGDLS, CDR2 YYNGEE. The V end was cut by 0 bases, the J end by 3 bases, with 13 bases between. The CDR3 spells CASSVEGSPFYEQYF. The CDR3 DNA reads TGTGCCAGCAGCGTAGAGGGCAGCCCCTTCTACGAGCAGTACTTC.

This clonotype was recorded a few times. The chain combines TRBV20-1 with TRBJ2-5; TRBD2 matches at 7 bases. V shed 5 bases, J shed 3 bases, and the junction held 6 bases outside the gene matches. The CDR3 is 13 amino acids. Per the germline V gene, CDR1 is DFQATT and CDR2 is SNEGSKA (reference sequence). CDR3 sequence (DNA): TGCAGTGCTTACGGGAGGCATGAAGAGACCCAGTACTTC. Translating it yields CSAYGRHEETQYF.

This clonotype was detected ten times or more. The genes are TRBV6-2 or TRBV6-3 and TRBJ1-1; D gene uncertain. The CDR3 contains 16 residues. V was trimmed by 2 bases and J by 4 bases, leaving 17 bases between them. Germline assignment: CDR1 MNHEY and CDR2 SVGEGT. The CDR3 bases are TGTGCCAGCAGTTACGGTTTGGGTCTTCGGGCCACTGAAGCTTTCTTT. Translating gives CASSYGLGLRATEAFF.

The V gene is TRBV3-1, the J gene TRBJ2-5; D is perhaps TRBD1 (5 bases). CDR1 is LGHDT, CDR2 YNNKEL, per germline (reference sequence). V lost 3 bases to trimming and J lost 7 bases, with 12 bases between them. This CDR3 region has 13 residues. The chain's CDR3 is CASSQGPGRTQYF. The CDR3 DNA is TGTGCCAGCAGCCAGGGGCCCGGGCGGACCCAGTACTTC.

This clonotype was recorded a few times. The V and J genes are TRBV4-3 and TRBJ2-1; D remains ambiguous. Germline V gene lookup returns CDR1 LGHNA and CDR2 YSLEER. The CDR3 covers 18 residues. The ends were cut back, 0 bases at V and 2 bases at J, with 17 bases in the middle. CDR3 nucleotides: TGCGCCAGCAGCCAAGATAGAGTAAGGCACCGGGCCTACAATGAGCAGTTCTTC. This sequence encodes CASSQDRVRHRAYNEQFF.

CDR3 sequence (DNA): TGTGCCAGCAGTGAATTTTCGGGCAGGGGGCTTCCCTACGAGCAGTACTTC. It yields the protein CASSEFSGRGLPYEQYF. This chain links TRBV6-1 with TRBJ2-7; TRBD1 matches 8 bases. This CDR3 is 17 amino acids long. The V and J ends lost 2 bases and 2 bases, in that order; junction bases with no gene match: 11. The germline V gene has CDR1 MNHNS and CDR2 SASEGT.

The J gene is TRBJ2-3, the V gene TRBV20-1; 7 bases fit TRBD2. CDR3 length equals 15 residues. Germline loops: CDR1 DFQATT, CDR2 SNEGSKA (reference sequence). The junction had 7 bases not matched to a gene; V was cut back by 2 bases and J by 2 bases. The CDR3 reads CSARQAGPLTDTQYF. CDR3 nucleotides: TGCAGTGCTAGACAAGCGGGGCCTCTCACAGATACGCAGTATTTT.

The V call is TRBV20-1, the J call TRBJ2-1; 9 nucleotides match TRBD2. J was trimmed by 0 bases and V by 3 bases; bases with no gene match: 6. This CDR3 contains 16 residues. CDR1 DFQATT and CDR2 SNEGSKA come from the germline V gene (reference sequence). DNA for the CDR3: TGCAGTGCTAGCCCCCCTAGCGGGATCTCCTACAATGAGCAGTTCTTC. Translation: CSASPPSGISYNEQFF.

The chain employs TRBV5-1 and TRBJ1-2; possibly TRBD1 for D (6 bases). The CDR3 is 14 amino acids. V gave up 6 bases and J gave up 5 bases, with 17 bases separating them. Germline CDR1 is SGHRS and CDR2 is YFSETQ. The CDR3 DNA sequence: TGCGCCAGCATCGTTGAGACAGGACCTTATGGCTACACCTTC. Protein product: CASIVETGPYGYTF.

This clonotype has ten or more counts. The genes are TRBV29-1 and TRBJ1-1; no definite D call. Germline CDR1 reads SQVTM; CDR2 reads ANQGSEA. V lost 3 bases and J lost 4, with 9 bases in between. The CDR3 runs to 12 residues. The CDR3 DNA sequence: TGCAGCGTTGATGGTAGCGGCACTGAAGCTTTCTTT. The encoded protein is CSVDGSGTEAFF.

This chain joins TRBV9 and TRBJ2-7; 8 nucleotides line up with TRBD2. Per the germline V gene, CDR1 is SGDLS and CDR2 is YYNGEE. The J segment lost 6 bases and the V segment lost 0 bases, leaving 8 bases of the junction unmatched. The CDR3 runs 15 residues. The CDR3 DNA is TGTGCCAGCAGCGTAGACGGGGGGGCCTATCGCGAGCAGTACTTC. Amino acid sequence: CASSVDGGAYREQYF.

This clonotype was counted only a few times. This rearrangement joins TRBV10-3 to TRBJ1-2; D perhaps matches TRBD1 (6 bases). V lost 5 bases and J lost 4, with 17 bases in between. The CDR3 totals 15 residues. CDR1 and CDR2 from the germline V gene are ENHRY and SYGVKD. CDR3 sequence (DNA): TGTGCCATCAGTTTTGGGGACACCACTAGCTATGGCTACACCTTC. This gives the protein CAISFGDTTSYGYTF.

The gene calls are TRBV10-3 and TRBJ2-3; D is tentatively TRBD1 or TRBD2 (5 bases each). Trimming took off 9 bases at V and 3 bases at J, with 13 bases between the two ends. This CDR3 has 13 residues. Germline values: CDR1 ENHRY, CDR2 SYGVKD. CDR3 bases: TGTGCCATGTCCGCAGGGAGTACAGATACGCAGTATTTT. Amino acids: CAMSAGSTDTQYF.

The chain combines TRBV6-1 with TRBJ2-1; D possibly corresponds to TRBD1 (5 bases). Per germline, CDR1 MNHNS and CDR2 SASEGT. This CDR3 comprises 15 residues. Trimming shortened V by 5 bases and J by 2 bases, and 13 bases separated the two germline ends. The CDR3 sequence is CASSMRQITYNEQFF. CDR3 sequence (DNA): TGTGCCAGCAGTATGAGACAGATTACCTACAATGAGCAGTTCTTC.

The chain employs TRBV6-1 and TRBJ2-3, with D perhaps matching TRBD2 (5 bases). The germline V and J ends were trimmed by 3 bases and 0 bases, with 7 bases remaining between them. CDR3 length: 14 residues. From germline, CDR1 is MNHNS and CDR2 SASEGT. Here the CDR3 DNA reads TGTGCCAGCAGTGACTGGACTAGCACAGATACGCAGTATTTT. Translated: CASSDWTSTDTQYF.

The chain couples TRBV12-3 or TRBV12-4 to TRBJ2-1, with no clear D. The CDR3 runs to 13 residues. Trimming cost V 6 bases and J 8 bases, with 14 bases left between them. In DNA form, the CDR3 reads TGTGCCAGCAGAGCATCTGGAATCTATGAGCAGTTCTTC. It encodes CASRASGIYEQFF.

The sample holds a few counts of this clonotype. The chain carries TRBV29-1 and TRBJ2-7; 9 nucleotides agree with TRBD1. This CDR3 is built from 13 residues. V was pared by 6 bases and J by 6 bases, with 9 bases of the junction left unmatched. In germline, CDR1 is SQVTM, CDR2 ANQGSEA. The CDR3 region has the DNA TGCAGCGTCCGGCGGGACAGGGCGGGCGAGCAGTACTTC. Protein: CSVRRDRAGEQYF.

The chain couples TRBV14 to TRBJ2-1; 8 bases fit TRBD2. The CDR3 sequence is 16 residues long. The junction had 12 bases not matched to a gene; V was cut back by 4 bases and J by 7 bases. Germline lookup yields CDR1 SGHDN and CDR2 FVKESK. CDR3 loop: CASSPGPREGRNEQFF. The CDR3 DNA reads as TGTGCCAGCAGCCCCGGCCCTCGGGAGGGAAGAAATGAGCAGTTCTTC.

In its sample, this clonotype was seen a few times. The V and J genes are TRBV20-1 and TRBJ2-1, with D tentatively TRBD2 (7 bases). V dropped 4 bases and J dropped 4 bases, with 14 bases sitting between them. The CDR3 runs 14 residues. Germline V CDR1 and CDR2: DFQATT, SNEGSKA (reference sequence). The CDR3 loop is CSAIAGGRYNEQFF. The CDR3, as DNA: TGCAGTGCTATCGCCGGGGGGCGATACAATGAGCAGTTCTTC.

The chain recombines TRBV9 with TRBJ2-4; TRBD1 agrees at 10 bases. This CDR3 region has 16 residues. V shed 5 bases, J shed 3 bases, and the junction held 8 bases outside the gene matches. CDR1 SGDLS and CDR2 YYNGEE come from the germline V gene. The CDR3: CASSKGQGLDKNIQYF. The CDR3 nucleotides are TGTGCCAGCAGTAAGGGACAGGGGTTAGACAAAAACATTCAGTACTTC.

This clonotype was recorded at least ten times. This chain links TRBV5-6 with TRBJ2-1, with 12 bases fitting TRBD1. This CDR3 region has 17 residues. Germline CDR1 reads SGHDT; CDR2 reads YYEEEE. The V segment lost 1 base and the J segment 4 bases; nucleotides outside the gene matches: 6. The CDR3 sequence is CASSLRWGQGAYNEQFF. The CDR3 nucleotides are TGTGCCAGCAGCTTGCGGTGGGGACAGGGGGCTTACAATGAGCAGTTCTTC.

This clonotype was counted at least ten times. The chain employs TRBV12-3 or TRBV12-4 and TRBJ2-5; D is ambiguous. V was clipped by 0 bases and J by 0 bases, with 2 bases between them. This CDR3 contains 13 residues. CDR3 sequence reads: CASSLAYQETQYF. The CDR3 DNA sequence: TGTGCCAGCAGTTTAGCGTACCAAGAGACCCAGTACTTC.

The sample holds a few counts of this clonotype. The chain has TRBV6-5 and TRBJ2-7, with D perhaps matching TRBD1 (6 bases). V was clipped by 0 bases and J by 1 base, with 10 bases between them. CDR3 size: 15 residues. Per the germline V gene, CDR1 is MNHEY and CDR2 is SVGAGI. For the CDR3, the DNA is TGTGCCAGCAGTTACTCGACCGGACAGTCCTACGAGCAGTACTTC. It encodes CASSYSTGQSYEQYF.

In DNA, the CDR3 is TGTGCCAGCAGCTACGACAGGGGAGAGAATGAAGCTTTCTTT. Translating it yields CASSYDRGENEAFF. The V gene is TRBV7-3, the J gene TRBJ1-1, with 8 bases fitting TRBD1. Germline V gives CDR1 SGHTA, CDR2 FQGTGA. With 4 bases clipped from V and 7 bases from J, the junction kept 8 bases outside the gene matches. This CDR3 is built from 14 residues. Full variable domain (remainder filled in from reference TRBV7-3 and TRBJ1-1): GAGVSQTPSNKVTEKGKYVELRCDPISGHTALYWYRQSLGQGPEFLIYFQGTGAADDSGLPNDRFFAVRPEGSVSTLKIQRTERGDSAVYLCASSYDRGENEAFFGQGTRLTVV.

The genes are TRBV12-3 or TRBV12-4 and TRBJ2-3, with D perhaps matching TRBD2 (6 bases). Trimming cost V 10 bases and J 8 bases, with 16 bases left between them. The CDR3 totals 12 residues. CDR3 protein: CATVDSGPTQYF. The DNA for the CDR3 is TGTGCCACGGTCGATAGCGGCCCTACGCAGTATTTT.

The genes are TRBV3-1 and TRBJ2-3; no clear D. The CDR3 is made up of 13 amino acids. Per germline, CDR1 LGHDT and CDR2 YNNKEL (reference sequence). V dropped 6 bases and J dropped 4 bases, with 11 bases sitting between them. Here the CDR3 reads CASSHHPSDTQYF. In DNA, the CDR3 is TGTGCCAGCAGTCACCACCCCTCAGATACGCAGTATTTT.